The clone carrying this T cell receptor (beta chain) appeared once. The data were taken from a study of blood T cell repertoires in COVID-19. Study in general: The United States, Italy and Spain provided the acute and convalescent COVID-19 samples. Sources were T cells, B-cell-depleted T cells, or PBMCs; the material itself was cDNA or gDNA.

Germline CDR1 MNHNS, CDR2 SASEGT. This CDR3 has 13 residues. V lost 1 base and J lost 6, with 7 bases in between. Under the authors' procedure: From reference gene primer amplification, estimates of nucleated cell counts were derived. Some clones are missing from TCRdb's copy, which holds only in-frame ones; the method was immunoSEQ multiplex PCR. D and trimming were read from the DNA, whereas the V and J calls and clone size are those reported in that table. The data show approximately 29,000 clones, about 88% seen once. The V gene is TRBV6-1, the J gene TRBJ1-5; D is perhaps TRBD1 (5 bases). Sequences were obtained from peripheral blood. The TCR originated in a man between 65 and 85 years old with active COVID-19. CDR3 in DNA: TGTGCCAGCAGTGAAGGGGGCGGTCAGCCCCAGCATTTT. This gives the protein CASSEGGGQPQHF.